This T cell receptor (beta chain) emerged from a study of T cell responses to AZD1222 COVID-19 vaccine. General study results and limits: Donors were chiefly white British, with a greater number of females, and clonal diversity was perhaps underestimated. The study reported that nearly half of spike-specific TCRs target unmutated variant regions. Spike-specific TCR breadth and depth grew following two AZD1222 doses. Repertoires were sampled only after the peak T cell response.

A word on this clone: Its target is unknown.

Produced via immunoSEQ multiplex PCR; TCRdb's table is partial and in-frame only. The sample shows tens of thousands of clones, roughly 90% of them seen only once. The CDR3 covers 14 residues. The V gene lost 2 bases and the J gene lost 4 bases, with 9 bases spanning the gap. Per the germline V gene, CDR1 is SGHVS and CDR2 is FQNEAQ. This specimen was peripheral blood, taken on day 0 of AZD1222 vaccination. The chain couples TRBV7-8 to TRBJ2-1, with D unresolved. This receptor was obtained from an adult in good health. The DNA of the CDR3 is TGTGCCAGCAGCTTAAACGTCATTTACAATGAGCAGTTCTTC. This translates into CASSLNVIYNEQFF.